This TCR beta chain was profiled in a study of T cell responses to AZD1222 COVID-19 vaccine. Study in general: Both about-4-week and about-12-week second-dose recipients were combined. Findings and caveats of the study: The donor cohort was predominantly white British with a female majority, and clonal diversity may have been underestimated. At baseline, just six AZD1222 recipients tested seropositive. CD4 TCRs covered the whole spike, strongest at regions 160-218 and 743-854.

The CDR3 extends over 15 amino acids. Germline CDR1 and CDR2: KGHSH and LQKENI. J gave up 4 bases and V 3 bases, and 7 bases lay outside the gene matches. Some clones are missing from TCRdb's copy, which holds only in-frame ones; the method was immunoSEQ multiplex PCR. Of 60,000 to 75,000 clones in the sample, 70% to 90% were seen once. Comment on this clone: Its antigen remains unknown.

The chain couples TRBV18 to TRBJ1-2; 8 nucleotides agree with TRBD1. The clonotype originates from an adult in good health. Material: peripheral blood, obtained on day 0 of AZD1222 vaccination. The CDR3 spells CASSPGTGDLYGYTF. The CDR3 nucleotides read TGTGCCAGCTCACCCGGGACAGGAGATCTCTATGGCTACACCTTC. The variable domain in full, completed from reference TRBV18 and TRBJ1-2, reads NAGVMQNPRHLVRRRGQEARLRCSPMKGHSHVYWYRQLPEEGLKFMVYLQKENIIDESGMPKERFSAEFPKEGPSILRIQQVVRGDSAAYFCASSPGTGDLYGYTFGSGTRLTVV.